What follows are 28 T cell receptor beta chains derived from one specimen sequenced in a study of T cell responses to AZD1222 COVID-19 vaccine (dated by TCRdb to the early 2020s). The time point tag for this specimen amounts to: about 28 days (+/-7) after the second vaccine dose. The library was made by the immunoSEQ multiplex PCR assay. Here the immuneACCESS table is served through TCRdb, limited to in-frame sequences with V and J called. Missing clones are a known gap in these copies; in checked studies unresolved V genes cover under half, and the rest lacks a known reason. The sample table holds about 110,000 clones, of which over 85% were seen once. The ten most abundant clones make up roughly 14% of the sample. The starting material was peripheral blood, obtained 28 days after the second AZD1222 dose. Receptor source: an adult who received the AZD1222 COVID-19 vaccine.

The J gene is TRBJ1-1, the V gene TRBV5-4, with 8 bases lining up with TRBD1. The CDR3 has 16 residues. V shed 0 bases and J 4 bases; nucleotides not matched to a gene: 8. From germline, CDR1 is SGHNT and CDR2 YYREEE (reference sequence). CDR3 sequence reads: CASSLGQGAVITEAFF. The CDR3 bases are TGTGCCAGCAGCTTGGGGCAGGGGGCAGTGATCACTGAAGCTTTCTTT.

The rearrangement links TRBV29-1 to TRBJ1-5; D is possibly TRBD1 (5 bases). Germline V gene lookup returns CDR1 SQVTM and CDR2 ANQGSEA. CDR3 length: 14 amino acids. V was clipped by 4 bases and J by 5 bases, with 15 bases between them. CDR3 protein: CSVGSTGLDQPQHF. As DNA, the CDR3 is TGCAGCGTTGGATCCACAGGTCTCGATCAGCCCCAGCATTTT.

This clone has more than one count but fewer than ten. The V and J genes are TRBV5-1 and TRBJ2-2, with no clear D. Trimming shortened V by 3 bases and J by 6 bases, and 12 bases separated the two germline ends. The CDR3 length is 14 residues. CDR1 and CDR2 from the germline V gene are SGHRS and YFSETQ. In DNA form, the CDR3 reads TGCGCCAGCAGCTCCCCTCAGGCCGCCGGGGAGCTGTTTTTT. Translated, it gives CASSSPQAAGELFF.

This clone was found once. V is TRBV5-1 and J is TRBJ1-6; unclear D gene. The length of the CDR3 is 15 residues. CDR1 is SGHRS and CDR2 is YFSETQ in the germline V gene. Trimming took 3 bases from V and 9 from J, leaving 16 bases between them. The CDR3 loop reads CASSSTTVPSSPLHF. CDR3 DNA: TGCGCCAGCAGCTCAACTACAGTACCGAGTTCACCCCTCCACTTT. The variable domain in full, completed from reference TRBV5-1 and TRBJ1-6, reads KAGVTQTPRYLIKTRGQQVTLSCSPISGHRSVSWYQQTPGQGLQFLFEYFSETQRNKGNFPGRFSGRQFSNSRSEMNVSTLELGDSALYLCASSSTTVPSSPLHFGNGTRLTVT.

The chain uses TRBV19 and TRBJ2-3, with 7 bases matching TRBD1. CDR3 length: 14 amino acids. From germline, CDR1 is LNHDA and CDR2 SQIVND (reference sequence). After removal of 3 bases from V and 1 base from J, the junction contained 1 base not matched to a gene. In DNA form, the CDR3 reads TGTGCCAGTAGTATCGGACAGGGCACAGATACGCAGTATTTT. Translating gives CASSIGQGTDTQYF.

The chain recombines TRBV24-1 with TRBJ2-1, with 10 bases matching TRBD2. The CDR3 length is 17 residues. CDR1 KGHDR and CDR2 SFDVKD come from the germline V gene. Unmatched junction bases numbered 4, after V lost 3 bases and J lost 0 bases. The CDR3 coding sequence is TGTGCCACCAGTGATCTAGCGGGGGCCAGCTCCTACAATGAGCAGTTCTTC. Its protein is CATSDLAGASSYNEQFF.

The chain carries TRBV11-2 and TRBJ2-7; the D is unclear. The CDR3 sequence is 18 residues long. V lost 5 bases to trimming and J lost 1 base, with 24 bases between them. Germline V gene sequence: CDR1 SGHAT, CDR2 FQNNGV. Written as DNA, the CDR3 is TGTGCCAGCAGCCAAACGACCTTTCACAGTGCCGGGTCCTACGAGCAGTACTTC. Protein sequence: CASSQTTFHSAGSYEQYF.

This clone came up once. J is TRBJ2-1 and V is TRBV5-1; TRBD2 agrees at 7 bases. The CDR3 is made up of 12 amino acids. J was trimmed by 8 bases and V by 7 bases; bases with no gene match: 6. Germline V gives CDR1 SGHRS, CDR2 YFSETQ. The CDR3 reads CASSRELDEQFF. The CDR3 bases are TGCGCCAGCTCGCGGGAGCTCGATGAGCAGTTCTTC.

V is TRBV2 and J is TRBJ2-1, with D hard to call. The CDR3 contains 12 residues. Germline CDR1 reads SNHLY; CDR2 reads FYNNEI. The V and J ends lost 6 bases and 4 bases respectively, with 7 bases between them. The CDR3 DNA follows: TGTGCCAGCAGCCTAGGATACAATGAGCAGTTCTTC. It yields the protein CASSLGYNEQFF.

This clone was recorded at least ten times. J is TRBJ1-2 and V is TRBV19, with D perhaps matching TRBD1 (5 bases). This CDR3 contains 14 residues. Germline-derived CDR1 and CDR2 are LNHDA and SQIVND (reference sequence). V was pared by 4 bases and J by 8 bases, with 17 bases between. This chain's CDR3 is CASSTDSLPWGYTF. The CDR3, as DNA: TGTGCCAGTAGTACAGACAGCCTCCCGTGGGGCTACACCTTC.

The J gene is TRBJ1-1, the V gene TRBV28; D not resolved. V was clipped by 5 bases and J by 7 bases, with 11 bases between them. The CDR3 totals 12 residues. The germline V gene encodes CDR1 MDHEN and CDR2 SYDVKM. CDR3 DNA: TGTGCCAGCAGTGTCTACACGTATGAAGCTTTCTTT. This codes for CASSVYTYEAFF.

The CDR3 DNA follows: TGTGCCAGCAGTGAAGCGGCGGGGACAGGGGTTATCCGAAGTGGCTACACCTTC. This translates into CASSEAAGTGVIRSGYTF. The V and J genes are TRBV6-1 and TRBJ1-2, with TRBD1 identical over 10 bases. CDR3 length: 18 amino acids. The V gene's germline CDR1 is MNHNS and CDR2 SASEGT. Losses at the gene ends were 0 bases for V and 7 bases for J; bases not matched to a gene: 14.

The CDR3 is CASSLDGQGSTDTQYF. The CDR3 DNA sequence: TGTGCCAGCAGCTTAGATGGACAGGGGAGCACAGATACGCAGTATTTT. V gene TRBV11-3 combines with J gene TRBJ2-3; 9 positions agree with TRBD1. This CDR3 region has 16 residues. With 0 bases clipped from V and 0 bases from J, the junction kept 1 base outside the gene matches. Germline CDR1 is SGHNT and CDR2 is YENEEA.

This chain joins TRBV15 and TRBJ1-1; D uncertain. The CDR3 runs 13 residues. V lost 0 bases, J lost 10 bases, and 12 bases lay in between. Germline CDR1 LNHNV, CDR2 YYDKDF (reference sequence). CDR3 bases: TGTGCCACCAGCAGAGATCCCAGTGAAGCAGCTTTCTTT. This gives the protein CATSRDPSEAAFF.

The chain joins TRBV28 to TRBJ2-1, with TRBD2 matching 9 bases. The CDR3 runs 16 residues. CDR1 and CDR2 (germline): MDHEN, SYDVKM. The V and J ends lost 4 bases and 5 bases, in that order; junction bases with no gene match: 9. Written as DNA, the CDR3 is TGTGCCAGCAGTTCCATCGCGGGAGGGCGGGACAATGAGCAGTTCTTC. As protein: CASSSIAGGRDNEQFF.

This chain uses TRBV12-3 or TRBV12-4 with TRBJ1-6, with D unresolved. This CDR3 region has 13 residues. The V end lost 6 bases, the J end lost 11 bases, and 14 bases lay between the germline ends. CDR3 amino acids: CASSPAQSAPLHF. CDR3 in DNA: TGTGCCAGCAGCCCCGCCCAGTCCGCACCCCTCCACTTT.

The gene calls are TRBV6-1 and TRBJ1-2; 9 bases are a match to TRBD1. Germline CDR1 and CDR2: MNHNS and SASEGT. Trimming cost V 2 bases and J 8 bases; bases outside gene matches: 9. The CDR3 is made up of 15 amino acids. In DNA, the CDR3 is TGTGCCAGCAGTGAAACAGGGGGCGCTAACTGGGGCTACACCTTC. Its protein is CASSETGGANWGYTF.

This chain links TRBV19 with TRBJ2-7; maybe TRBD1 (6 bases). Trimming pared 3 bases from V and 2 bases from J, leaving 11 bases between. Germline V gene sequence: CDR1 LNHDA, CDR2 SQIVND (reference sequence). There are 14 residues in the CDR3. The CDR3 region is CASSIRDIAYEQYF. The CDR3 DNA is TGTGCCAGTAGTATCAGGGACATTGCCTACGAGCAGTACTTC.

The chain carries TRBV3-1 (or the pseudogene TRBV3-2) and TRBJ2-3; D ambiguous. Germline CDR1 and CDR2: LGHDT and YNNKEL (reference sequence). Trimming removed 2 bases from V and 4 bases from J, with 10 bases in between. The CDR3 is 14 residues long. This CDR3 is CASSQQTTPDTQYF. As DNA, the CDR3 is TGTGCCAGCAGCCAACAGACAACCCCAGATACGCAGTATTTT.

The rearrangement links TRBV7-9 to TRBJ1-1; the D gene is possibly TRBD1 (5 bases). The V end was cut by 6 bases, the J end by 4 bases, with 18 bases between. Germline CDR1 SEHNR, CDR2 FQNEAQ (reference sequence). This CDR3 spans 15 amino acids. The CDR3 protein is CASRGSGGGGTEAFF. CDR3 bases: TGTGCCAGCAGAGGAAGCGGGGGTGGTGGCACTGAAGCTTTCTTT.

J is TRBJ2-7 and V is TRBV19; D gene uncertain. This CDR3 has 15 amino acids. With 6 bases removed from V and 0 bases from J, the gap between germline ends came to 15 bases. CDR1 is LNHDA, CDR2 SQIVND, per germline (reference sequence). CDR3 DNA: TGTGCCAGTAGCCCCACCCCGGACCACTCCTACGAGCAGTACTTC. It codes for CASSPTPDHSYEQYF.

The chain employs TRBV12-3 or TRBV12-4 and TRBJ1-2; D gene uncertain. The CDR3 sequence is 13 residues long. Deletions cut 0 bases from V and 2 bases from J, with 4 bases between. This CDR3 reads CASSLAGNYGYTF. The CDR3, as DNA: TGTGCCAGCAGTTTAGCAGGGAACTATGGCTACACCTTC.

On this clone itself: Additional DNA sequences in this sample encode the identical CDR3. The chain uses TRBV19 and TRBJ2-7; tentative D call: TRBD2 (5 bases). Germline CDR1 is LNHDA and CDR2 is SQIVND (reference sequence). The CDR3 contains 14 residues. Trimming removed 3 bases from V and 1 base from J, with 10 bases in between. The CDR3 loop is CASSIGGSSYEQYF. DNA for the CDR3: TGTGCCAGTAGTATTGGAGGCTCATCCTACGAGCAGTACTTC.

The chain uses TRBV6-6 and TRBJ1-1; 10 bases are shared with TRBD1. V shed 6 bases and J 5 bases; nucleotides not matched to a gene: 6. The CDR3 runs to 14 residues. CDR1 MNHNY and CDR2 SVGAGI come from the germline V gene (reference sequence). This chain's CDR3 is CASSFGQGGTEAFF. CDR3 sequence (DNA): TGTGCCAGCAGCTTCGGACAGGGGGGGACTGAAGCTTTCTTT.

This chain connects TRBV27 to TRBJ1-1; D is uncertain. CDR3 length: 13 amino acids. Germline V gene lookup returns CDR1 MNHEY and CDR2 SMNVEV (reference sequence). V lost 3 bases to trimming and J lost 2 bases, with 7 bases between them. The CDR3 loop reads CASSFYGNTEAFF. CDR3 coding DNA: TGTGCCAGCAGTTTTTACGGTAACACTGAAGCTTTCTTT.

V is TRBV7-9 and J is TRBJ2-7; unclear D gene. The CDR3 contains 13 residues. Trimming removed 1 base from V and 3 bases from J, with 7 bases in between. From germline, CDR1 is SEHNR and CDR2 FQNEAQ (reference sequence). CDR3 region: CASSLEEFYEQYF. The DNA for the CDR3 is TGTGCCAGCAGCTTAGAAGAATTCTACGAGCAGTACTTC.

The chain is built from TRBV11-2 and TRBJ1-6; TRBD1 matches 7 bases. V lost 5 bases and J lost 7; bases outside the gene matches: 8. The CDR3 totals 15 residues. The V gene's germline CDR1 is SGHAT and CDR2 FQNNGV. The CDR3 region is CASSVDRAPNSPLHF. DNA for the CDR3: TGTGCCAGCAGCGTCGACAGGGCCCCCAATTCACCCCTCCACTTT.

V gene TRBV7-8 combines with J gene TRBJ1-4; 8 nucleotides match TRBD1. The CDR3 covers 15 residues. Looked up from germline, CDR1 is SGHVS and CDR2 is FQNEAQ. Trimming took 5 bases from V and 8 from J; bases not matched to a gene: 10. CDR3 sequence reads: CASSLRGQGLEKLFF. Here the CDR3 DNA reads TGTGCCAGCAGCCTCCGAGGACAGGGACTCGAAAAACTGTTTTTT.